This TCR beta chain is drawn from a study of cytomegalovirus exposure and HLA in healthy donors. General study results and limits: In a later analysis, HLA-C alleles had the fewest associated TCRs, DRB1 alleles the most.

The PCR was carried out with 60 Vbeta primers and 13 Jbeta primers. Here immunoSEQ multiplex PCR was the method, and the copy in TCRdb shows in-frame clones only, minus some. The sample has under 70,000 clones, 86% seen once. With regard to this clone: Its antigen is unknown.

This CDR3 is 15 amino acids long. The V and J ends lost 3 bases and 4 bases respectively, with 16 bases between them. Germline CDR1 reads SGHRS; CDR2 reads YFSETQ. Sequencing input: PBMCs. The chain combines TRBV5-1 with TRBJ1-2; D might be TRBD1 (5 bases). This clonotype was obtained from a woman aged 25 to 39 in good health and CMV-seronegative. The CDR3 here is CASSSGGQGGYGYTF. CDR3 coding DNA: TGCGCCAGCAGCTCGGGAGGTCAGGGTGGCTATGGCTACACCTTC.